Given below is one TCR beta chain in context. What it recognizes is unknown. cDNA synthesis used the whole RNA isolate, giving expressed TCRB sequences. Measured with immunoSEQ multiplex PCR; TCRdb has only the in-frame clones, and not every one. The sample has about 340,000 clones, 8% seen once. This sample stems from a study of beta chain features in type 1 diabetes. Germline assignment: CDR1 MDHEN and CDR2 SYDVKM. Between the trimmed V and J ends, which lost 3 bases and 0 bases, there was a span of 17 bases. The CDR3 totals 18 residues. Study results and limitations: Type 1 diabetes patients had TCRB CDR3s that were shorter (moderately but significantly so) in all four CD4+ subsets.

Sequenced sample: central memory CD4+ T cells from blood. The chain joins TRBV28 to TRBJ1-4; no reliable D call. The sequence was obtained from a woman younger than 30 in good health. In DNA, the CDR3 is TGTGCCAGCAGTTTCACGGTGCAGCGGACGACAACTAATGAAAAACTGTTTTTT. Protein product: CASSFTVQRTTTNEKLFF.